Sequencing of this TCR beta chain was carried out in a study of identical twins. Germline V lookup: CDR1 DFQATT, CDR2 SNEGSKA (reference sequence). The CDR3 has 15 residues. The V gene lost 4 bases and the J gene lost 4 bases, with 17 bases spanning the gap. TCRdb re-analysed the 5' RACE reads in MiXCR, keeping a single row per CDR3 protein. The sample includes around 1.7 million distinct CDR3 sequences, around 33% of them seen just once. In regard to this clonotype: As yet, its antigen is unknown.

Study-wide results and caveats: Some out-of-frame alpha sequences were shared by twins, and these showed excess low generation probability. Partly confounded zero-insertion analyses could result from invariant MAIT and iNKT cells.

The specimen sequenced was cord blood. The rearrangement uses TRBV20-1 and TRBJ2-1; no reliable D call. The clonotype comes from a newborn girl in good health. DNA for the CDR3: TGCAGTGCTAACCCCGTTTCCGGTCGTTACAATGAGCAGTTCTTC. Residues: CSANPVSGRYNEQFF.